These 24 T cell receptor beta chains originate from one sample sequenced in a study of blood T cell repertoires in COVID-19. Measured with immunoSEQ multiplex PCR; TCRdb has only the in-frame clones, and not every one. The sample lists hundreds of thousands of clones, roughly nine tenths seen once, with roughly 11% in the top ten. The sequencing input was peripheral blood. These receptors were taken from a woman in her twenties or thirties with COVID-19, enrolled during active disease.

The chain couples TRBV10-2 to TRBJ2-7; no clear D. Between the trimmed V and J ends, which lost 0 bases and 3 bases, there was a span of 9 bases. From germline, CDR1 is WSHSY and CDR2 SAAADI. The CDR3 is 14 amino acids. The CDR3 is CASSESVLFYEQYF. CDR3 coding DNA: TGCGCCAGCAGTGAGTCGGTACTATTCTACGAGCAGTACTTC.

This chain links TRBV2 with TRBJ2-1, with D hard to call. Germline CDR1 reads SNHLY; CDR2 reads FYNNEI. CDR3 length: 12 amino acids. V lost 6 bases and J lost 6, with 9 bases in between. CDR3 sequence: CASRTELNEQFF. In DNA, the CDR3 is TGTGCCAGCAGGACTGAGCTCAATGAGCAGTTCTTC.

J is TRBJ1-5 and V is TRBV10-3, with TRBD1 as a possible D gene (6 bases). This CDR3 has 14 amino acids. Germline V gene lookup returns CDR1 ENHRY and CDR2 SYGVKD. The V end lost 6 bases, the J end lost 0 bases, and 9 bases lay between the germline ends. The CDR3 is CAISGQYSNQPQHF. The CDR3 nucleotides are TGTGCCATCAGCGGACAGTATAGCAATCAGCCCCAGCATTTT.

V is TRBV28 and J is TRBJ1-6, with 7 bases matching TRBD1. The J segment lost 5 bases and the V segment lost 4 bases, leaving 2 bases of the junction unmatched. The CDR3 runs 14 residues. CDR1 MDHEN and CDR2 SYDVKM come from the germline V gene. CDR3 sequence reads: CASSWGTDNSPLHF. The DNA for the CDR3 is TGTGCCAGCAGTTGGGGGACAGATAATTCACCCCTCCACTTT.

A remark on this clone: At one of its ends the junction is not consistent with the germline gene, which may arise from a read error. The CDR3 nucleotides read TGTGCCAGCAGTTACGGCCCGGGGGGGGTATCCTTC. This codes for CASSYGPGGVSF. The V gene is TRBV6-6, the J gene TRBJ1-2, with D perhaps matching TRBD1 (5 bases). Germline V gene data show CDR1 as MNHNY and CDR2 as SVGAGI (reference sequence). This CDR3 has 12 amino acids.

The rearrangement uses TRBV19 and TRBJ1-3; a weak D match, TRBD1 (6 bases). Trimming removed 7 bases from V and 0 bases from J, with 13 bases in between. The CDR3 totals 15 residues. Germline assignment: CDR1 LNHDA and CDR2 SQIVND (reference sequence). For the CDR3, the DNA is TGTGCCAGTACCGCGACAGGCAGCTCTGGAAACACCATATATTTT. Its translation: CASTATGSSGNTIYF.

The chain joins TRBV18 to TRBJ2-7, with a tentative D call TRBD1 (5 bases). Per the germline V gene, CDR1 is KGHSH and CDR2 is LQKENI. The CDR3 contains 13 residues. The V end was cut by 2 bases, the J end by 3 bases, with 8 bases between. Here the CDR3 reads CASSPGAFYEQYF. The CDR3 DNA is TGTGCCAGCTCACCAGGGGCATTCTACGAGCAGTACTTC.

The chain links TRBV6-2 or TRBV6-3 to TRBJ2-3; 9 bases line up with TRBD2. The germline CDR1 and CDR2 sequences are MNHEY and SVGEGT. This CDR3 contains 15 residues. V was clipped by 5 bases and J by 3 bases; unmatched bases: 6. The DNA of the CDR3 is TGTGCCAGCAGTGATCAGCGGGGGGAGACAGATACGCAGTATTTT. Residues: CASSDQRGETDTQYF.

The chain combines TRBV5-8 with TRBJ1-1; D gene unclear. CDR3 size: 15 residues. V lost 0 bases to trimming and J lost 2 bases, with 11 bases between them. The germline V gene has CDR1 SGHTS and CDR2 YDEGEE. The CDR3 here is CASSLASGQNTEAFF. DNA for the CDR3: TGTGCCAGCAGCTTGGCGTCAGGCCAAAACACTGAAGCTTTCTTT.

J is TRBJ2-1 and V is TRBV27; 9 nucleotides align to TRBD2. This CDR3 has 14 amino acids. V lost 6 bases and J lost 7; bases outside the gene matches: 7. The germline V gene encodes CDR1 MNHEY and CDR2 SMNVEV (reference sequence). CDR3 DNA sequence: TGTGCCAGCAGCCCGGGGACTAGCAGAAATGAGCAGTTCTTC. This gives the protein CASSPGTSRNEQFF.

The CDR3: CASSFRQRPNNEQFF. In DNA form, the CDR3 reads TGTGCCAGCAGCTTTAGGCAGCGACCAAACAATGAGCAGTTCTTC. This chain connects TRBV7-9 to TRBJ2-1, with D unresolved. The CDR3 sequence is 15 residues long. V was cut by 3 bases and J by 5 bases, with 14 bases left in between. Germline V CDR1 and CDR2: SEHNR, FQNEAQ (reference sequence).

The gene calls are TRBV6-5 and TRBJ1-5; D perhaps matches TRBD1 (5 bases). Germline V gene sequence: CDR1 MNHEY, CDR2 SVGAGI. Trimming left V 6 bases short and J 1 base short, with 10 bases between. The CDR3 consists of 14 residues. CDR3 nucleotides: TGTGCCAGCAGCACGCGGGACAGCAATCAGCCCCAGCATTTT. Translation: CASSTRDSNQPQHF.

The sample holds one count of this clone. V usage is TRBV5-4 and J usage is TRBJ1-1; TRBD1 aligns across 8 bases. V shed 3 bases, J shed 2 bases, and the junction held 15 bases outside the gene matches. Germline V gives CDR1 SGHNT, CDR2 YYREEE (reference sequence). This CDR3 is 18 amino acids long. The CDR3 loop is CASSSASYRGNFNTEAFF. The CDR3 nucleotides read TGTGCCAGCAGCTCGGCAAGCTACAGGGGGAACTTTAACACTGAAGCTTTCTTT.

The chain employs TRBV18 and TRBJ2-5; 9 bases fit TRBD1. J lost 4 bases, V lost 3 bases, and 6 bases had no gene match. This CDR3 is built from 15 residues. Per germline, CDR1 KGHSH and CDR2 LQKENI. CDR3 region: CASSPRQGGGETQYF. CDR3 DNA: TGTGCCAGCTCACCCCGACAGGGGGGAGGAGAGACCCAGTACTTC.

The CDR3 loop reads CASSIVLAGSYNEQFF. In DNA, the CDR3 is TGTGCCAGTAGTATAGTCCTAGCGGGTTCCTACAATGAGCAGTTCTTC. The V gene is TRBV19, the J gene TRBJ2-1, with 8 bases aligning to TRBD2. The CDR3 runs 16 residues. The junction had 3 bases not matched to a gene; V was cut back by 1 base and J by 1 base. Germline CDR1 is LNHDA and CDR2 is SQIVND (reference sequence).

The gene calls are TRBV19 and TRBJ1-4, with 8 bases matching TRBD1. The length of the CDR3 is 17 residues. Trimming removed 4 bases from V and 7 bases from J; junction bases left unmatched: 14. CDR1 LNHDA and CDR2 SQIVND come from the germline V gene (reference sequence). The CDR3 loop reads CASSRQGQGAPGEKLFF. The CDR3 DNA follows: TGTGCCAGTAGTAGGCAAGGGCAGGGGGCGCCCGGTGAAAAACTGTTTTTT. The variable domain in full, completed from reference TRBV19 and TRBJ1-4, reads DGGITQSPKYLFRKEGQNVTLSCEQNLNHDAMYWYRQDPGQGLRLIYYSQIVNDFQKGDIAEGYSVSREKKESFPLTVTSAQKNPTAFYLCASSRQGQGAPGEKLFFGSGTQLSVL.

The chain combines TRBV19 with TRBJ1-1; no clear D. Trimming left V 1 base short and J 5 bases short, with 14 bases between. This CDR3 has 15 residues. In germline, CDR1 is LNHDA, CDR2 SQIVND (reference sequence). CDR3 in amino acids: CASSIGAFQSTEAFF. The DNA for the CDR3 is TGTGCCAGTAGTATAGGGGCCTTCCAGTCAACTGAAGCTTTCTTT. The full variable domain, completed using reference TRBV19 and TRBJ1-1, is DGGITQSPKYLFRKEGQNVTLSCEQNLNHDAMYWYRQDPGQGLRLIYYSQIVNDFQKGDIAEGYSVSREKKESFPLTVTSAQKNPTAFYLCASSIGAFQSTEAFFGQGTRLTVV.

This chain uses TRBV9 with TRBJ1-6; D gene unclear. Trimming removed 2 bases from V and 7 bases from J, with 10 bases in between. The CDR3 is 14 amino acids. Per germline, CDR1 SGDLS and CDR2 YYNGEE. The CDR3 sequence is CASSVSAGNSPLHF. The CDR3 nucleotides are TGTGCCAGCAGCGTCAGCGCCGGGAATTCACCCCTCCACTTT.

A note on this clone: This sample includes further DNA sequences coding for the same CDR3. The rearrangement links TRBV18 to TRBJ1-2, with D hard to call. Trimming took 5 bases from V and 4 from J, leaving 8 bases between them. Per the germline V gene, CDR1 is KGHSH and CDR2 is LQKENI. The CDR3 loop spans 12 amino acids. The CDR3 is CASSTDTYGYTF. CDR3 nucleotides: TGTGCCAGCTCAACCGACACCTATGGCTACACCTTC.

The genes are TRBV30 and TRBJ1-4; a possible D gene is TRBD1 (6 bases). Germline assignment: CDR1 GTSNPN and CDR2 SVGIG (reference sequence). This CDR3 contains 12 residues. V was pared by 1 base and J by 11 bases, with 11 bases between. The CDR3 is CAWSAGDPKLFF. DNA for the CDR3: TGTGCCTGGAGTGCAGGGGACCCGAAACTGTTTTTT.

The rearrangement links TRBV18 to TRBJ2-7; D perhaps matches TRBD2 (6 bases). The V end was cut by 3 bases, the J end by 6 bases, with 12 bases between. Per the germline V gene, CDR1 is KGHSH and CDR2 is LQKENI. The CDR3 totals 13 residues. CDR3 residues: CASSPGGSGEQYF. CDR3 DNA sequence: TGTGCCAGCTCACCCGGGGGTTCGGGCGAGCAGTACTTC.

This chain links TRBV18 with TRBJ1-3, with D perhaps matching TRBD1 (5 bases). Germline V gene lookup returns CDR1 KGHSH and CDR2 LQKENI. The length of the CDR3 is 12 residues. The V end lost 8 bases, the J end lost 4 bases, and 9 bases lay between the germline ends. CDR3 protein: CASGDWGNTIYF. CDR3 nucleotides: TGTGCCAGCGGGGACTGGGGAAACACCATATATTTT.

The chain has TRBV4-1 and TRBJ2-7; D call uncertain. Germline CDR1 is MGHRA and CDR2 is YSYEKL. Trimming shortened V by 4 bases and J by 7 bases, and 20 bases separated the two germline ends. The CDR3 runs to 15 residues. The CDR3 DNA is TGCGCCAGCAGCCCCGTTAGAATCGGTTTTCGTGAGCAGTACTTC. It is translated as CASSPVRIGFREQYF.

This clone has just one count. The J gene is TRBJ2-1, the V gene TRBV11-3, with a possible D match to TRBD2 (6 bases). There are 15 residues in the CDR3. Germline values: CDR1 SGHNT, CDR2 YENEEA. V was shortened by 0 bases and J by 3 bases, with 9 bases between the two germline ends. The CDR3 DNA sequence: TGTGCCAGCAGCTTAGATGGGGGGAACTACAATGAGCAGTTCTTC. It codes for CASSLDGGNYNEQFF.